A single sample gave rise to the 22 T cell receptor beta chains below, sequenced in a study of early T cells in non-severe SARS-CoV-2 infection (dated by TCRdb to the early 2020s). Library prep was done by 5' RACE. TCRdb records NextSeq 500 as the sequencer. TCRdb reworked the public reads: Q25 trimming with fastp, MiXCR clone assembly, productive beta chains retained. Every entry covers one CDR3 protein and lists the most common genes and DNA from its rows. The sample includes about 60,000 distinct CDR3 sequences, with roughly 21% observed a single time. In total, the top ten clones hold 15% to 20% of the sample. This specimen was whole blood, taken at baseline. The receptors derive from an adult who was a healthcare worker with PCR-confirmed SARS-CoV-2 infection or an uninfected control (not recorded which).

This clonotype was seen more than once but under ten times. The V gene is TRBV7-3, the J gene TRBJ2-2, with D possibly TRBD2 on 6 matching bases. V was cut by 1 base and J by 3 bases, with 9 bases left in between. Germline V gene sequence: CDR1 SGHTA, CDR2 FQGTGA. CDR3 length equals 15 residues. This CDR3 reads CASSLSGADTGELFF. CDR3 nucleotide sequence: TGTGCCAGCAGCTTAAGCGGGGCAGACACCGGGGAGCTGTTTTTT.

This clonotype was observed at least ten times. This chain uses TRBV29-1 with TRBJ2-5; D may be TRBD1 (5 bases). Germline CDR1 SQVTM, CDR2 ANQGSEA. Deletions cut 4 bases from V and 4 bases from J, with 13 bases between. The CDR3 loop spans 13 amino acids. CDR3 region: CSVVGVRAETQYF. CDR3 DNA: TGCAGCGTTGTGGGCGTCAGGGCAGAGACCCAGTACTTC.

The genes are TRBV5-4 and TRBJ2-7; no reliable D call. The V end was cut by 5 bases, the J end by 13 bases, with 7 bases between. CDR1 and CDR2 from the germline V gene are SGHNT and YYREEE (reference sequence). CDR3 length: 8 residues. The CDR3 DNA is TGTGCCAGCAGAATTGCTTACTTC. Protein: CASRIAYF.

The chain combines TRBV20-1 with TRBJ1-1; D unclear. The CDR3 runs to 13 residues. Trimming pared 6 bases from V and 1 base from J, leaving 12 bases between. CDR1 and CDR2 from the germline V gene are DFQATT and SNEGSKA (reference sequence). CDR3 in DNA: TGCAGTGCGAGGTACATCGCGAACACTGAAGCTTTCTTT. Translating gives CSARYIANTEAFF.

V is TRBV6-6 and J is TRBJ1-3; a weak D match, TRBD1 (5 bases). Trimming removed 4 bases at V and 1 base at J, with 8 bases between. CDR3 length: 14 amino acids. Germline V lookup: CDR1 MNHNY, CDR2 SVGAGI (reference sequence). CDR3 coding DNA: TGTGCCAGCAGTTCCGGGACGTCTGGAAACACCATATATTTT. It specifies CASSSGTSGNTIYF.

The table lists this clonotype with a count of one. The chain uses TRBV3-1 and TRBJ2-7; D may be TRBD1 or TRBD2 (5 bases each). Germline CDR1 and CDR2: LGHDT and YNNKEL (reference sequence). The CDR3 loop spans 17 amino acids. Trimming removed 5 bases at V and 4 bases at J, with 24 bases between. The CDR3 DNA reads TGTGCCAGCAGCTCGACAACGGGGCAGCAATTCCCTTACGAGCAGTACTTC. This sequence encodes CASSSTTGQQFPYEQYF.

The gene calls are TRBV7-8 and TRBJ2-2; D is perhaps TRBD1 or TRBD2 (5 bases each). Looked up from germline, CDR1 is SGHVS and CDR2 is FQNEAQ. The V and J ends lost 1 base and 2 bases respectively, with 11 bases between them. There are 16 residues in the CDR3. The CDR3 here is CASSLEAGTNTGELFF. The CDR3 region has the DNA TGTGCCAGCAGCTTAGAAGCTGGGACCAACACCGGGGAGCTGTTTTTT. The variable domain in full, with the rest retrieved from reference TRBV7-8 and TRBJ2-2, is GAGVSQSPRYKVAKRGQDVALRCDPISGHVSLFWYQQALGQGPEFLTYFQNEAQLDKSGLPSDRFFAERPEGSVSTLKIQRTQQEDSAVYLCASSLEAGTNTGELFFGEGSRLTVL.

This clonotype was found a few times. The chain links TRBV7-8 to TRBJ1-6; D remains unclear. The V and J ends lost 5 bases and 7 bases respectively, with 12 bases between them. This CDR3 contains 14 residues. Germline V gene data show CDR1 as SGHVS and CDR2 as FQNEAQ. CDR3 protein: CASSQGSPNSPLHF. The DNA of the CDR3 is TGTGCCAGCAGCCAAGGGTCCCCCAATTCACCCCTCCACTTT.

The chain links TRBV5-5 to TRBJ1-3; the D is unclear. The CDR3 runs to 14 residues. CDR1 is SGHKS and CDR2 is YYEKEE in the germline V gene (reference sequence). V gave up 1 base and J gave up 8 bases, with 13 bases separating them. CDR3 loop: CASSLSSAEHTIYF. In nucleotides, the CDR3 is TGTGCCAGCAGCTTGAGTTCGGCGGAGCACACCATATATTTT. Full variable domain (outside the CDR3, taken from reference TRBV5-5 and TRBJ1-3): DAGVTQSPTHLIKTRGQQVTLRCSPISGHKSVSWYQQVLGQGPQFIFQYYEKEERGRGNFPDRFSARQFPNYSSELNVNALLLGDSALYLCASSLSSAEHTIYFGEGSWLTVV.

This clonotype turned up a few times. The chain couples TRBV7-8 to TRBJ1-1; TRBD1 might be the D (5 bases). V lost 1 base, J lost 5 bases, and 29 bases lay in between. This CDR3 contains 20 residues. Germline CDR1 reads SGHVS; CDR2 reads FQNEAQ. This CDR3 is CASSLVGRVGWEQVSTEAFF. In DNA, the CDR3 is TGTGCCAGCAGCTTAGTAGGGAGGGTAGGATGGGAACAGGTCTCAACTGAAGCTTTCTTT.

The CDR3 bases are TGTGCCATCAGTGAGTCGGGGGAAGATACGCAGTATTTT. It translates to CAISESGEDTQYF. This chain joins TRBV10-3 and TRBJ2-3; the D gene could be TRBD1 or TRBD2 (5 bases each). Germline CDR1 reads ENHRY; CDR2 reads SYGVKD. CDR3 size: 13 residues. The germline V and J ends were trimmed by 0 bases and 5 bases, with 6 bases remaining between them.

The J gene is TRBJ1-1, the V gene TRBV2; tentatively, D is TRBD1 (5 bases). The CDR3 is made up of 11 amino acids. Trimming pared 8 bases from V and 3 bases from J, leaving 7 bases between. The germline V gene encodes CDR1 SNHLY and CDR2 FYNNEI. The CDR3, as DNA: TGTGCCAGCCGGGGGGACACTGAAGCTTTCTTT. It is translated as CASRGDTEAFF.

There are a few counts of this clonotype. Written as DNA, the CDR3 is TGCAGCGTGTCACCCGAAGAGACCCAGTACTTC. Amino acid sequence: CSVSPEETQYF. This chain joins TRBV29-1 and TRBJ2-5, with D unclear. The CDR3 has 11 amino acids. Trimming took 6 bases from V and 3 from J, leaving 8 bases between them. The germline V gene has CDR1 SQVTM and CDR2 ANQGSEA.

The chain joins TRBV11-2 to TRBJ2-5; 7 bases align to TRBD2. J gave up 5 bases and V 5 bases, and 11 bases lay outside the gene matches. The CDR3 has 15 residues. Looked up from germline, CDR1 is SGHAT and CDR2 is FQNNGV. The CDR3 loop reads CASSHDPRGEETQYF. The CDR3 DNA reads TGTGCCAGCAGCCACGACCCCCGGGGGGAGGAGACCCAGTACTTC. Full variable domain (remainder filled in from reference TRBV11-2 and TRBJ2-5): EAGVAQSPRYKIIEKRQSVAFWCNPISGHATLYWYQQILGQGPKLLIQFQNNGVVDDSQLPKDRFSAERLKGVDSTLKIQPAKLEDSAVYLCASSHDPRGEETQYFGPGTRLLVL.

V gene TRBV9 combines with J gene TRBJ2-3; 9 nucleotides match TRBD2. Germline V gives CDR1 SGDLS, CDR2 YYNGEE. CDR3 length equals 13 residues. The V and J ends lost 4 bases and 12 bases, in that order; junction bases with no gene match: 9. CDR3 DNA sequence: TGTGCCAGCAGCCCCCAGGTTGGGACTAGCCAGTATTTT. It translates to CASSPQVGTSQYF.

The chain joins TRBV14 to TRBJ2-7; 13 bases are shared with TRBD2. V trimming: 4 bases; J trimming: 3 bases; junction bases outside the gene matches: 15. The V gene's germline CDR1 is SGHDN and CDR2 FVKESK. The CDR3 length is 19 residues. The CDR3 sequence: CASSLKWGLAGSSHYEQYF. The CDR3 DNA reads TGTGCCAGCAGCCTCAAATGGGGACTAGCGGGGTCCTCTCACTACGAGCAGTACTTC. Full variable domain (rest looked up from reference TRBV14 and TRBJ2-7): EAGVTQFPSHSVIEKGQTVTLRCDPISGHDNLYWYRRVMGKEIKFLLHFVKESKQDESGMPNNRFLAERTGGTYSTLKVQPAELEDSGVYFCASSLKWGLAGSSHYEQYFGPGTRLTVT.

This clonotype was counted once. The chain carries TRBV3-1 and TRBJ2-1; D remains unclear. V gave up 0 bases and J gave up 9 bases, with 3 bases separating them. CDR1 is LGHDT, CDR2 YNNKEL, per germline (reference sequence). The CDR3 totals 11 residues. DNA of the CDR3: TGTGCCAGCAGCCAAGATCGTGAGCAGTTCTTC. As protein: CASSQDREQFF.

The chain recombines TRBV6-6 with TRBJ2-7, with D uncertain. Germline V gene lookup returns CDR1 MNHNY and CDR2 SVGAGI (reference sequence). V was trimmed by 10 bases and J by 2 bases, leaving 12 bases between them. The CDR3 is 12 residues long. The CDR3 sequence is CATRADTYEQYF. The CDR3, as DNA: TGTGCCACTCGGGCGGATACCTACGAGCAGTACTTC.

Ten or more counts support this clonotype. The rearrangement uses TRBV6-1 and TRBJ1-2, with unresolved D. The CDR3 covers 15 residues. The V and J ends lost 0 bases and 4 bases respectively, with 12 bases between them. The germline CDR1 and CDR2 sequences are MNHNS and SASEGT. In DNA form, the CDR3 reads TGTGCCAGCAGTGAAGCCATGACCCCTGGCTATGGCTACACCTTC. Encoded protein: CASSEAMTPGYGYTF.

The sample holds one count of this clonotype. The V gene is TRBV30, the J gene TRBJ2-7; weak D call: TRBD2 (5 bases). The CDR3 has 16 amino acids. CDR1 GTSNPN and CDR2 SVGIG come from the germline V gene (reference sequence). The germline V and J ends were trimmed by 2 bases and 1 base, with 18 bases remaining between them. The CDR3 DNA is TGTGCCTGGAGTCCCCGCCGGGGTGGTCGATCCTACGAGCAGTACTTC. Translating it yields CAWSPRRGGRSYEQYF.

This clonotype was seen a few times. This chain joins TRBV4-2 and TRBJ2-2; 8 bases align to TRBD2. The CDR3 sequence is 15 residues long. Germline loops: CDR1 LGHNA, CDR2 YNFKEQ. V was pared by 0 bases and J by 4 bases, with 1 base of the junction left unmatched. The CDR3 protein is CASSQDGRATGELFF. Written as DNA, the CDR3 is TGTGCCAGCAGCCAAGACGGGAGGGCCACCGGGGAGCTGTTTTTT.

CDR3: CASSRGQYYEQYF. In DNA, the CDR3 is TGTGCCAGCAGCCGCGGACAGTACTACGAGCAGTACTTC. The chain couples TRBV12-3 or TRBV12-4 to TRBJ2-7; the D gene is possibly TRBD1 (6 bases). V lost 6 bases to trimming and J lost 3 bases, with 12 bases between them. This CDR3 contains 13 residues.